The 17 T cell receptor beta chains listed next were all sequenced from one sample in a study of blood T cells in healthy people across ages. The second PCR ran about 6 to 11 cycles with a sample-barcoded 5' primer and J-beta primers. TCRdb processed the 5' RACE reads anew with MiXCR; each CDR3 protein has one entry. The repertoire consists of some 1.6 million distinct CDR3 sequences, with roughly 32% occurring once and the leading ten covering approximately 10%. Sequencing input: blood. The receptors were gathered from a woman between 25 and 40 years old in good health.

The chain recombines TRBV4-1 with TRBJ1-2, with D unclear. CDR1 and CDR2 from the germline V gene are MGHRA and YSYEKL. The CDR3 length is 16 residues. V lost 1 base and J 8 bases, leaving 20 bases between the germline ends. The CDR3 reads CASSQAGSPEVYGYTF. The CDR3 DNA follows: TGCGCCAGCAGCCAAGCCGGGAGTCCAGAAGTCTACGGCTACACCTTC.

This clonotype showed up just a few times. The chain uses TRBV20-1 and TRBJ2-3, with a weak D call TRBD1 (5 bases). V was shortened by 2 bases and J by 4 bases, with 7 bases between the two germline ends. Germline CDR1 reads DFQATT; CDR2 reads SNEGSKA (reference sequence). The length of the CDR3 is 12 residues. The DNA for the CDR3 is TGCAGTGCTAGAATGGGGCCAGATACGCAGTATTTT. This codes for CSARMGPDTQYF.

The chain employs TRBV6-1 and TRBJ2-5; 10 bases line up with TRBD1. V shed 6 bases and J 5 bases; nucleotides not matched to a gene: 6. This CDR3 contains 14 residues. In germline, CDR1 is MNHNS, CDR2 SASEGT. The CDR3 loop reads CASRRQGAGETQYF. For the CDR3, the DNA is TGTGCCAGCAGAAGACAGGGGGCAGGGGAGACCCAGTACTTC.

This clonotype was counted only a few times. V usage is TRBV9 and J usage is TRBJ1-4; maybe TRBD1 (6 bases). This CDR3 contains 15 residues. Per the germline V gene, CDR1 is SGDLS and CDR2 is YYNGEE. Trimming pared 0 bases from V and 3 bases from J, leaving 9 bases between. The CDR3 region has the DNA TGTGCCAGCAGCGTAGCTGGGGGGCCTAATGAAAAACTGTTTTTT. Protein: CASSVAGGPNEKLFF.

The chain joins TRBV6-5 to TRBJ2-7, with 9 bases that match TRBD1. The junction had 2 bases not matched to a gene; V was cut back by 0 bases and J by 2 bases. The CDR3 is made up of 15 amino acids. The germline V gene encodes CDR1 MNHEY and CDR2 SVGAGI. The CDR3 spells CASSYSTGGAYEQYF. For the CDR3, the DNA is TGTGCCAGCAGTTACTCGACAGGGGGAGCCTACGAGCAGTACTTC.

This clonotype has only a few counts. This chain uses TRBV7-9 with TRBJ2-1; the match to TRBD2 covers 10 bases. Germline V CDR1 and CDR2: SEHNR, FQNEAQ (reference sequence). With 11 bases clipped from V and 3 bases from J, the junction kept 4 bases outside the gene matches. CDR3 length: 13 residues. The CDR3, as DNA: TGTGCCCGGAGCGGGAGGGACTACAATGAGCAGTTCTTC. Translated: CARSGRDYNEQFF.

DNA for the CDR3: TGTGCCAGCAGCCAAGATTTTAGGACAGGAAGTGGGGCTTTCTTT. This encodes CASSQDFRTGSGAFF. The J gene is TRBJ1-1, the V gene TRBV3-1; 7 bases fit TRBD1. V shed 0 bases and J 11 bases; nucleotides not matched to a gene: 12. Germline assignment: CDR1 LGHDT and CDR2 YNNKEL (reference sequence). The CDR3 has 15 residues.

This clonotype was seen a few times. The chain is built from TRBV5-1 and TRBJ2-5; D is unresolved. The CDR3 totals 12 residues. CDR1 is SGHRS, CDR2 YFSETQ, per germline. V shed 4 bases and J shed 5 bases, with 9 bases lying between them. The CDR3 loop reads CASSETFETQYF. CDR3 DNA: TGCGCCAGCAGCGAGACGTTTGAGACCCAGTACTTC. Full variable domain (outside the CDR3, taken from reference TRBV5-1 and TRBJ2-5): KAGVTQTPRYLIKTRGQQVTLSCSPISGHRSVSWYQQTPGQGLQFLFEYFSETQRNKGNFPGRFSGRQFSNSRSEMNVSTLELGDSALYLCASSETFETQYFGPGTRLLVL.

This clonotype showed up just a few times. The V and J genes are TRBV6-2 or TRBV6-3 and TRBJ1-1; D is unresolved. There are 13 residues in the CDR3. The germline gives CDR1 MNHEY, CDR2 SVGEGT. The germline V and J ends were trimmed by 5 bases and 1 base, with 8 bases remaining between them. The CDR3 here is CASSQRPNTEAFF. The DNA for the CDR3 is TGTGCCAGCAGTCAGAGACCGAACACTGAAGCTTTCTTT.

J is TRBJ1-1 and V is TRBV29-1, with D hard to call. The CDR3 totals 13 residues. V lost 3 bases, J lost 10 bases, and 18 bases lay in between. The germline gives CDR1 SQVTM, CDR2 ANQGSEA. The CDR3: CSVDDGFSKVAFF. As DNA, the CDR3 is TGCAGCGTTGATGACGGGTTTTCCAAAGTAGCTTTCTTT.

This clonotype was detected many times. The chain employs TRBV5-1 and TRBJ2-3; 7 bases line up with TRBD2. With V trimmed by 4 bases and J by 5 bases, 4 bases remained unmatched. Germline V gene sequence: CDR1 SGHRS, CDR2 YFSETQ. This CDR3 region has 13 residues. This CDR3 is CASSLGLEDTQYF. The DNA of the CDR3 is TGCGCCAGCAGCCTCGGACTAGAAGATACGCAGTATTTT.

This chain uses TRBV5-1 with TRBJ2-1, with 8 nucleotides matching TRBD2. Germline V gene sequence: CDR1 SGHRS, CDR2 YFSETQ. With V trimmed by 3 bases and J by 9 bases, 17 bases remained unmatched. The CDR3 has 17 amino acids. CDR3 in DNA: TGCGCCAGCAGCTCTAACCCCACAGCGGGAGTTTATAGTGAGCAGTTCTTC. Protein product: CASSSNPTAGVYSEQFF.

This clonotype was recorded a few times. This chain connects TRBV5-1 to TRBJ2-5; D is possibly TRBD2 (6 bases). Trimming left V 0 bases short and J 7 bases short, with 19 bases between. Germline lookup yields CDR1 SGHRS and CDR2 YFSETQ. The CDR3 is 16 residues long. The DNA of the CDR3 is TGCGCCAGCAGCTTGGCCGGGACTCAACACGGAGGGACCCAGTACTTC. Amino acids: CASSLAGTQHGGTQYF.

This rearrangement joins TRBV29-1 to TRBJ2-3; TRBD2 might be the D (6 bases). V lost 0 bases and J 1 base, leaving 11 bases between the germline ends. The CDR3 covers 15 residues. Germline V gene data show CDR1 as SQVTM and CDR2 as ANQGSEA. The CDR3 DNA is TGCAGCGTTGAAGATACGGGGGACGGCACAGATACGCAGTATTTT. Translated: CSVEDTGDGTDTQYF.

This chain links TRBV25-1 with TRBJ1-4; perhaps TRBD1 as D (6 bases). The CDR3 runs 15 residues. Germline V CDR1 and CDR2: MGHDK, SYGVNS. The germline V and J ends were trimmed by 4 bases and 4 bases, with 13 bases remaining between them. Here the CDR3 DNA reads TGTGCCAGCAGTGGACAGACAGGACGTAATGAAAAACTGTTTTTT. Translating it yields CASSGQTGRNEKLFF.

This clonotype appeared a single time. The germline gene is not matched at one end of the junction; a read error may be the cause. The chain couples TRBV5-1 to TRBJ1-5; 8 bases line up with TRBD1. Germline V gene lookup returns CDR1 SGHRS and CDR2 YFSETQ. CDR3 size: 15 residues. DNA of the CDR3: TGCGCCAGCAGCTTGGGGGGGGACAGGAATCGGCCCCAGCATTTT. It yields the protein CASSLGGDRNRPQHF.

This clonotype was observed a few times. The chain carries TRBV29-1 and TRBJ1-1; 7 bases are a match to TRBD1. With 4 bases clipped from V and 6 bases from J, the junction kept 8 bases outside the gene matches. The V gene's germline CDR1 is SQVTM and CDR2 ANQGSEA. The CDR3 sequence is 13 residues long. DNA of the CDR3: TGCAGCGTTGTTAGACAGGGCTTACCTGAAGCTTTCTTT. The encoded protein is CSVVRQGLPEAFF.